Below, one T cell receptor beta chain is given with its context. The sample belongs to a study of cytomegalovirus exposure and HLA in healthy donors. Whereas donors were nominally healthy upon sampling, unrecorded immune exposures were probable. PCR employed 60 Vbeta and 13 Jbeta primers. Libraries were prepared by immunoSEQ multiplex PCR; TCRdb keeps only in-frame clonotypes and omits some of them. Among around 100,000 clones listed, more than 70% were seen once. V shed 5 bases and J shed 1 base, with 15 bases lying between them. Germline lookup yields CDR1 SEHNR and CDR2 FQNEAQ (reference sequence). The CDR3 length is 16 residues.

This receptor was identified in a woman in her sixties in good health and CMV-seropositive. Sequencing was carried out using PBMCs. The rearrangement links TRBV7-9 to TRBJ2-1, with D possibly being TRBD1 (5 bases). The CDR3 nucleotides are TGTGCCAGCAGCCCTCTTTACAGGTATTCCTACAATGAGCAGTTCTTC. This sequence encodes CASSPLYRYSYNEQFF.